This entry concerns a single T cell receptor (beta chain). These data originate in a study of regulatory T cells in long-lasting Graves disease. The CDR3 extends over 16 amino acids. Germline CDR1 DFQATT, CDR2 SNEGSKA (reference sequence). Trimming pared 3 bases from V and 12 bases from J, leaving 27 bases between. Specified time point: newly diagnosed GD, antithyroid drugs for less than 3 months. There was RNA extracted from PBMCs, and the TCR library was made from it. To make TCR beta libraries, researchers used iRepertoire HTBI primers and Arm-PCR of CDR3 regions. TCRdb re-analysed the multiplex PCR reads in MiXCR, keeping a single row per CDR3 protein. The sample records about 540,000 distinct CDR3 sequences, 13% being singletons. This sample was also put to use in a study of T cells in Graves' hyperthyroidism and ophthalmopathy. Per that paper: A model using 13 V-J features told ophthalmopathy apart from stable hyperthyroidism.

V and J are TRBV20-1 and TRBJ2-1; D tentatively fits TRBD1 or TRBD2 (5 bases each). The sequence came from a young man with Graves disease. The source was peripheral blood mononuclear cells (PBMCs), collected at new diagnosis, from a patient treated with antithyroid drugs. CDR3 in DNA: TGCAGTGCTAGGGACTTACAGGCCCCCCATCTCTTAGGGCAGTTCTTC. Residues: CSARDLQAPHLLGQFF.